A single sample gave rise to the 12 T cell receptor beta chains below, sequenced in a study of STAT5B mutations in CD4+ large granular lymphocyte leukemia. TCRdb's table, derived via immunoSEQ multiplex PCR, lists solely in-frame clones and lacks some. The sample contains over 30,000 clones, approximately 82% of which appear only once. The sample consisted of CD4+ T cells from blood buffy coats. The origin of the receptors is a human donor in good health.

The DNA of the CDR3 is TGCGCCAGCTCCGGGACTAGCGGTTACAATGAGCAGTTCTTC. Translation gives CASSGTSGYNEQFF. The genes are TRBV10-2 and TRBJ2-1, with 11 positions matching TRBD2. V lost 8 bases and J lost 4; bases outside the gene matches: 4. The CDR3 has 14 amino acids. The germline V gene encodes CDR1 WSHSY and CDR2 SAAADI.

J is TRBJ1-2 and V is TRBV13; D perhaps matches TRBD1 (5 bases). There are 13 residues in the CDR3. Per germline, CDR1 PRHDT and CDR2 FYEKMQ (reference sequence). Trimming stripped 5 bases from V and 5 bases from J, with 12 bases between. Here the CDR3 reads CASSHSRGYGYTF. As DNA, the CDR3 is TGTGCCAGCAGCCACAGCCGGGGGTATGGCTACACCTTC.

The chain carries TRBV12-5 and TRBJ1-1; tentative D call: TRBD1 (5 bases). In germline, CDR1 is LGHNT, CDR2 FRNRAP. The CDR3 consists of 16 residues. V lost 7 bases and J 1 base, leaving 19 bases between the germline ends. Here the CDR3 reads CASALDRGMGNTEAFF. DNA for the CDR3: TGTGCTAGTGCCCTGGACCGGGGGATGGGGAACACTGAAGCTTTCTTT. Using reference TRBV12-5 and TRBJ1-1 for the parts outside the CDR3, the full variable domain is DARVTQTPRHKVTEMGQEVTMRCQPILGHNTVFWYRQTMMQGLELLAYFRNRAPLDDSGMPKDRFSAEMPDATLATLKIQPSEPRDSAVYFCASALDRGMGNTEAFFGQGTRLTVV.

The chain recombines TRBV5-4 with TRBJ2-2; 10 bases match TRBD2. The CDR3 length is 15 residues. From germline, CDR1 is SGHNT and CDR2 YYREEE (reference sequence). J lost 0 bases, V lost 4 bases, and 0 bases had no gene match. The CDR3 sequence: CASSGLAANTGELFF. DNA of the CDR3: TGTGCCAGCAGCGGACTAGCGGCGAACACCGGGGAGCTGTTTTTT.

The chain carries TRBV7-2 and TRBJ2-5, with D perhaps matching TRBD1 (5 bases). The CDR3 is made up of 15 amino acids. V was clipped by 5 bases and J by 1 base, with 14 bases between them. CDR1 and CDR2 (germline): SGHTA, FQGNSA. This CDR3 is CASSPFSGAQETQYF. CDR3 nucleotides: TGTGCCAGCAGCCCCTTCTCTGGGGCCCAAGAGACCCAGTACTTC.

The chain links TRBV28 to TRBJ1-4; D possibly corresponds to TRBD1 (6 bases). V was cut by 5 bases and J by 8 bases, with 18 bases left in between. The germline CDR1 and CDR2 sequences are MDHEN and SYDVKM. CDR3 length equals 15 residues. As DNA, the CDR3 is TGTGCCAGCAGTCCACCATTGGGGGCTGGCGAAAAACTGTTTTTT. Encoded protein: CASSPPLGAGEKLFF.

V usage is TRBV6-1 and J usage is TRBJ1-3; D possibly corresponds to TRBD1 (5 bases). Trimming pared 11 bases from V and 0 bases from J, leaving 14 bases between. Germline V gene sequence: CDR1 MNHNS, CDR2 SASEGT. The CDR3 has 14 amino acids. The CDR3 region is CACWGFTSGNTIYF. In DNA, the CDR3 is TGTGCCTGCTGGGGGTTCACCTCTGGAAACACCATATATTTT.

Only a few counts were recorded for this clone. The J gene is TRBJ2-7, the V gene TRBV7-9; the match to TRBD2 covers 11 bases. The CDR3 loop spans 16 amino acids. Germline loops: CDR1 SEHNR, CDR2 FQNEAQ (reference sequence). V lost 4 bases to trimming and J lost 0 bases; unmatched junction nucleotides: 5. The CDR3 sequence is CASSSTSGMSSYEQYF. DNA for the CDR3: TGTGCCAGCAGCTCGACTAGCGGGATGAGCTCCTACGAGCAGTACTTC.

This clone occurred a few times. The chain carries TRBV27 and TRBJ2-5, with D possibly matching TRBD1 (5 bases). CDR3 length: 13 amino acids. Germline CDR1 reads MNHEY; CDR2 reads SMNVEV (reference sequence). Trimming took off 4 bases at V and 7 bases at J, with 13 bases between the two ends. The CDR3 DNA reads as TGTGCCAGCAGTTCACGACAGCTTGGGACCCAGTACTTC. Amino acid sequence: CASSSRQLGTQYF.

The chain's CDR3 is CSASHREAFF. The CDR3 DNA is TGCAGCGCTTCCCACAGGGAAGCTTTCTTT. The chain couples TRBV29-1 to TRBJ1-1; D perhaps matches TRBD1 (5 bases). Germline V gene sequence: CDR1 SQVTM, CDR2 ANQGSEA. This CDR3 contains 10 residues. V was pared by 7 bases and J by 8 bases, with 11 bases between.

This clone was observed a handful of times. The CDR3 nucleotides are TGTGCCAGCAGCCGTAGACAGGGTGGAGGCAAAGCTTTCTTT. It codes for CASSRRQGGGKAFF. The V gene is TRBV6-5, the J gene TRBJ1-1, with TRBD1 matching over 7 bases. The ends lost 6 bases at V and 9 bases at J; junction bases unmatched: 13. The CDR3 totals 14 residues. Per the germline V gene, CDR1 is MNHEY and CDR2 is SVGAGI.

This clone was observed a single time. J is TRBJ2-7 and V is TRBV7-9, with D hard to call. V dropped 3 bases and J dropped 5 bases, with 5 bases sitting between them. Germline V gene lookup returns CDR1 SEHNR and CDR2 FQNEAQ (reference sequence). The CDR3 covers 11 residues. CDR3 in amino acids: CASSFQDEQYF. The DNA of the CDR3 is TGTGCCAGCAGCTTCCAGGACGAGCAGTACTTC.